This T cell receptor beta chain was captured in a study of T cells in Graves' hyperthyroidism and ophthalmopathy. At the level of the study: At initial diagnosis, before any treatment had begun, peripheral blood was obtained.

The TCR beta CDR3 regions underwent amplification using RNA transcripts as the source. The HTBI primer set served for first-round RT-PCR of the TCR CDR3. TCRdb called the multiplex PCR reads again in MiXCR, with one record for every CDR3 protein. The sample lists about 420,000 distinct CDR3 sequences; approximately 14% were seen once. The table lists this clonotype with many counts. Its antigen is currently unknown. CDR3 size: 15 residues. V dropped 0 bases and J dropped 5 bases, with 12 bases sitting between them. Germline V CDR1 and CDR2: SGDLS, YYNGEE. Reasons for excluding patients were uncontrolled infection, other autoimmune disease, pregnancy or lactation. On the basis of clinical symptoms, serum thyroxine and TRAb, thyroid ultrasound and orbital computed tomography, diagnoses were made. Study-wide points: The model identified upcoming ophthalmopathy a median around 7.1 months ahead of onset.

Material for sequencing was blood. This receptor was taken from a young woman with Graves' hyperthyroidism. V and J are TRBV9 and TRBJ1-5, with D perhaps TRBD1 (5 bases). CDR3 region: CASSVGDSDYQPQHF. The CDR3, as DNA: TGTGCCAGCAGCGTAGGGGACTCCGACTATCAGCCCCAGCATTTT.